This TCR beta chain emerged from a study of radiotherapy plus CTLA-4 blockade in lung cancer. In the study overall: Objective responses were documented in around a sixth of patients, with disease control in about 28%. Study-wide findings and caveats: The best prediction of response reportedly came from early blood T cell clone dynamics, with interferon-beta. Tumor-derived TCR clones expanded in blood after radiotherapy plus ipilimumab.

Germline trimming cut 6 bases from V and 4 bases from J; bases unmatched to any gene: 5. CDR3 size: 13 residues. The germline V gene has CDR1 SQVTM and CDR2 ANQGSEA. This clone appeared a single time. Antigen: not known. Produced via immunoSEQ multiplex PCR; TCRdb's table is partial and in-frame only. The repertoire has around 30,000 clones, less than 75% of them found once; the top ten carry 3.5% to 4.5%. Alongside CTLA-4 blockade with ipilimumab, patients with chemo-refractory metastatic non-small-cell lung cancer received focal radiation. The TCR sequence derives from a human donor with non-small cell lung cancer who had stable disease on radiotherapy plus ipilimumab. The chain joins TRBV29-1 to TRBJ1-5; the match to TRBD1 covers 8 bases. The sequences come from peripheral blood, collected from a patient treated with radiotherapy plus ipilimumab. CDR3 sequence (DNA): TGCAGCGTGGGGGACAGGACGAATCAGCCCCAGCATTTT. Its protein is CSVGDRTNQPQHF.